This record covers a single TCR beta chain. Its recognized antigen is unknown. No much larger clone exists at a distance of one base, and base qualities are not known. This sample stems from a study of cytomegalovirus exposure and HLA in healthy donors (dated by TCRdb to 2015 to 2018). With regard to the full study: According to an earlier analysis of 550 to 700 of the donors, about 170 million T cells yielded some 120 million unique TCR beta sequences and around 300 Gb of sequence data. Roughly five DR-DQ haplotypes were handled as single units for association and clustering, since linkage in the cohort was strong. Using immunosequencing, the study profiled T cell repertoires from fewer than 850 subjects and related those repertoires to cytomegalovirus serostatus. The number of typed donors differed by locus: roughly 629-640 for A, B, C, DRB1 and DQB1; approximately 540 for DQA1; fewer than 610 for DPA1; and roughly 450 for DPB1. Every discovery cohort repertoire had been produced on one sequencing platform. In the later analysis, no new phenotypic data were used to find candidate immune exposures; instead, reliance was placed on TCR beta sequences and their occurrence across donors. To study patterns of TCR occurrence, a later analysis re-analyzed previously published TCR beta repertoires from 500 to 850 donors and added high-resolution HLA genotyping. The study combined high-throughput TCR immunosequencing, statistical association of individual TCRs with disease status, and machine learning to predict cytomegalovirus infection status. The study aimed to test whether signatures of past pathogen exposure could be identified by cataloging public T cell receptors. Roughly 300 gigabases of sequencing data and 91 million or so unique TCR sequences made up an early release that covered 640 HLA-typed donors. HLA typing covered class I and class II loci at four-digit resolution. Donor age, sex, ethnicity and CMV serostatus were compiled together with the repertoire data. Genome-wide SNP genotypes for about 65% of the 666 donors were used in a later genetic analysis, which treated that subset as a discovery cohort. Of the 350 to 450 genotyped donors, over 80% were placed in the genetic ancestry cluster associated with self-reported Caucasian donors. Across some 400 genotyped donors of the cohort, an average of approximately 240,000 unique TCR beta nucleotide sequences per donor were sequenced, and roughly 20% of those sequences were non-productive. A separate validation cohort of 100 to 150 different subjects was used in addition to the roughly 700-subject first cohort. In an earlier analysis of several hundred of the donors, high-throughput TCR beta sequencing was used to judge whether each TCR beta V gene segment behaved as functional or pseudogenic.

The receptor library was made with the immunoSEQ multiplex PCR assay. A mixture of 60 forward primers for TCR Vbeta segments and 13 reverse primers for TCR Jbeta segments was used in the multiplex PCR. Amplification of the CDR3 region of rearranged TCR beta genes was performed with a multiplex PCR assay on genomic DNA. On the Illumina HiSeq System, the amplified TCR beta libraries were sequenced as 87-base-pair reads. In the source study's methods: Across the 500 to 700 repertoires, a later analysis counted tens of millions of unique TCR beta chains, roughly 11 million of which were shared by at least two donors. To remove PCR and sequencing errors, raw reads were error-corrected and collapsed into unique sequences using a nearest-neighbor algorithm that merged closely related sequences. To assign V, D and J gene segments, CDR3 sequences were aligned to IMGT reference sequences. For a sequence to be retained, a match of at least six nucleotides to both a V gene segment and a J gene segment was required. Rearrangements were called productive when the CDR3 lacked stop codons and stayed in frame with V and J; all others were non-productive. Following IMGT convention, CDR3 was defined as the stretch from the second conserved V-encoded cysteine to the conserved J-encoded phenylalanine. The earlier analysis of 587 of the donors excluded sequences that lacked an unambiguous match to a single V gene segment. An earlier analysis of fewer than 750 of the donors classified V segments as functional when productive rearrangements were above 56.7% and as segregating when the standard deviation between donors was above 5%. To diagnose cytomegalovirus status from the catalog of TCR beta chain sequences, a statistical classification framework was built. In a later analysis, V and J genes were assigned by comparing TCR nucleotide sequences against IMGT/GENE-DB human TR gene sequences. A later analysis assigned CDR3 sequences and most-parsimonious VDJ recombination scenarios with the TCRdist pipeline. In a later analysis, each TCR beta chain was defined by its CDR3 amino acid sequence together with its V-gene family, and reads without a unique V-gene family were excluded. A later analysis removed 592 highly shared, low-generation-probability nucleotide sequences to deal with suspected cross-contamination and a sequencing artifact. In a later analysis, a clonal expansion index for each public chain was calculated from normalized within-repertoire ranks of inferred template counts. In a later analysis, generation probabilities were computed with a VDJ recombination model fitted to out-of-frame rearrangements, and the resulting probabilities were checked against IGoR. In a later analysis, hypergeometric tests were used to score TCR-TCR, TCR-HLA and TCR-CMV co-occurrence, with a repertoire-size bias correction applied to TCR pairs. In a later analysis, false discovery rates were estimated by permuting HLA or CMV assignments 20 times. In a later analysis, co-occurring TCRs were grouped using DBSCAN, and TCRdist sequence similarity was added for clustering within HLA-allele-positive subsets. Repertoires with fewer than 30,000 or more than 120,000 public chains were left out of co-occurrence clustering, as were four to six repertoires with anomalous nucleotide sharing. This immuneACCESS table, as held by TCRdb, lists in-frame sequences with V and J called but not all clones. Of the missing ones, under half trace to an unresolved V gene in checked studies; the others have no known cause. The DNA was the basis for D and trimming; V, J and clone size are from that table. The sample profile shows approximately 93,000 clones; roughly 63% of them were found once. The ten biggest clones cover about 6% of the sample.

From the germline V gene (reference sequence), CDR1 is MNHEY and CDR2 is SMNVEV. V gives up 8 bases and J gives up 0 bases, and the segment between their germline ends measures 19 bases. The CDR3 contains 16 residues, cysteine and phenylalanine counted. This entry keeps only the CDR3 DNA: 48 bases, framed from base 1. Paper-wide results and their limitations: In a later analysis, several top co-occurrence clusters were reported to appear linked to parvovirus B19, influenza, CMV and Epstein-Barr virus. The cohort was sequenced for TCR beta chains only, and without alpha or paired-chain data the features that could be detected were limited. A later analysis associated about 17,000 TCR beta sequences with specific HLA alleles at a false discovery rate of 0.05. Strong co-occurrence of HLA alleles, especially DR and DQ, made assigning TCR associations to individual alleles difficult. A later analysis found that HLA-associated TCR beta chains were more clonally expanded and had lower generation probabilities than equally common non-associated chains. Presence/absence analyses assumed roughly uniform sequencing depth across donors, an assumption that may not hold. In the study, approximately 150 TCR beta chains were listed as associated with cytomegalovirus. About 15 rarely observed V segments, including chromosome 9 orphons, were excluded from the earlier analysis of several hundred of the donors because counts were too low. Because the 87-base-pair reads could not distinguish some IMGT-functional V segments, including TRBV6-2 and TRBV6-3, those segments were excluded. A further reported finding was that TCR beta sequences accurately predicted the HLA-A and HLA-B alleles for most subjects in the first cohort. Across donors, most TCR sequences were observed very rarely, whereas some public TCRs were present in many individuals. According to the authors, the approach could potentially be generalized to other disease states and immunological phenotypes. A cluster of highly shared sequence variants was judged likely to represent a technical artifact of the sequencing pipeline. The only immune exposure information available for the cohort was CMV serostatus. Most CMV-associated TCR beta chains appeared to be HLA-restricted in a later analysis, and the HLA associations seemed to be driven largely by CMV exposure. Broadly in line with IMGT annotations, most TCR beta V segments showed up in productive rearrangements about 87% or about 30% of the time in an earlier analysis of some 590 of the donors. According to a later analysis, TCR association rates differed among HLA loci, with DRB1 alleles showing the most associated TCRs and HLA-C alleles showing the fewest. Three of the identified cytomegalovirus-associated TCR beta chains were confirmed in vitro to be specific for cytomegalovirus antigens. The classifier was reported to diagnose cytomegalovirus status with high specificity and sensitivity in both the original and validation cohorts. Because HLA typing was missing for some donors at each locus, association tests included only the typed subset. Correlated functional status among segregating V segments might be attributable to linkage disequilibrium, but an unknown experimental factor could not be ruled out. In a later genetic analysis, a missense DCLRE1C variant was associated with V-gene and J-gene trimming of TCR beta chains, and the association was replicated in an independent cohort. In a later genetic analysis, fewer N-insertions in productive TCRs were reported among donors in an Asian-associated ancestry cluster than the roughly 710-donor mean.

The cohort was made up of 666 healthy bone marrow donors. Cohort members were all nominally healthy when sampled, although unrecorded immune exposures were likely present. The donor tested CMV seropositive, placing the donor among the approximately 290 seropositive members of the cohort. Each donor provided a peripheral blood sample, and peripheral blood mononuclear cells were used for TCR beta sequencing. The Qiagen DNeasy Blood Extraction Kit was used to extract genomic DNA from the blood cell samples. The V and J segments used are TRBV27 and TRBJ1-2; D gene: possibly TRBD1, on 5 matching bases. The TCR comes from a boy aged 5 to 17 in good health and CMV-seropositive. The specimen was PBMCs. The CDR3 is CASVKVGTGANYGYTF. The nucleotide sequence is TGTGCCAGCGTCAAGGTCGGGACGGGAGCTAACTATGGCTACACCTTC.